The TCR beta chain under discussion was sequenced for a study of cytomegalovirus exposure and HLA in healthy donors. Trimming at V came to 4 bases and at J to 8 bases, leaving 4 bases not matched to a gene. Per germline, CDR1 SGHRS and CDR2 YFSETQ. CDR3 length: 12 amino acids. 60 Vbeta and 13 Jbeta primers were used in PCR. TCRdb's copy holds only in-frame clones and misses some; the assay was immunoSEQ multiplex PCR. Across around 29,000 clones, the top ten clones capture roughly 0.74% of the sample. This chain uses TRBV5-1 with TRBJ2-3, with 7 bases fitting TRBD2. The clonotype comes from a man younger than 45 in good health and CMV-seronegative. The sequencing sample was made of PBMCs. The CDR3 DNA sequence: TGCGCCAGCAGCGACGGACTAGTTACGCAGTATTTT. It codes for CASSDGLVTQYF.